A single sample is the source of the 32 T cell receptor beta chains below, sequenced in a study of vaccination effects on CD4 cells after COVID-19. TCRdb's table, derived via immunoSEQ multiplex PCR, lists solely in-frame clones and lacks some. The sample has under 25,000 clones, about 68% seen once; the top ten hold roughly a fifth. The antigens for these receptors are not known. In the ViraFEST assay, antigen-specific CD4+ clonotypes were identified by expansion after peptide-pool stimulation. Following 10 days of culture, CD4+ T cells were isolated. People in the vaccine group had not been infected with SARS-CoV-2 before, and their nucleocapsid antibodies were negative. The sample here was CD4+ T cells from PBMCs cultured with HCoV-NL63 spike peptides, taken before COVID-19 vaccination. The receptors shown here come from a human donor who received a COVID-19 vaccine.

In its sample, this clone was seen a few times. V usage is TRBV7-2 and J usage is TRBJ2-7; perhaps TRBD2 as D (7 bases). Germline V gene data show CDR1 as SGHTA and CDR2 as FQGNSA. The CDR3 extends over 15 amino acids. Trimming stripped 0 bases from V and 7 bases from J, with 16 bases between. CDR3 region: CASSLASGGAGEQYF. The CDR3 DNA reads TGTGCCAGCAGCTTAGCTTCGGGGGGCGCGGGGGAGCAGTACTTC.

The chain recombines TRBV5-6 with TRBJ1-2, with D possibly being TRBD1 (6 bases). Per germline, CDR1 SGHDT and CDR2 YYEEEE. The CDR3 runs 14 residues. V dropped 1 base and J dropped 5 bases, with 12 bases sitting between them. The DNA of the CDR3 is TGTGCCAGCAGCTTGAGGGGGGTCCGGTATGGCTACACCTTC. Translated, it gives CASSLRGVRYGYTF. Full variable domain (rest looked up from reference TRBV5-6 and TRBJ1-2): DAGVTQSPTHLIKTRGQQVTLRCSPKSGHDTVSWYQQALGQGPQFIFQYYEEEERQRGNFPDRFSGHQFPNYSSELNVNALLLGDSALYLCASSLRGVRYGYTFGSGTRLTVV.

The chain couples TRBV7-2 to TRBJ2-7; 8 nucleotides match TRBD1. The CDR3 is made up of 13 amino acids. The V gene end was trimmed by 3 bases and the J gene end by 2 bases; junction bases not matched to a gene: 0. From germline, CDR1 is SGHTA and CDR2 FQGNSA. The CDR3 DNA follows: TGTGCCAGCAGCTTGGACAGGGCCTACGAGCAGTACTTC. This translates into CASSLDRAYEQYF.

The chain is built from TRBV9 and TRBJ1-2; D unresolved. V was trimmed by 6 bases and J by 7 bases, leaving 4 bases between them. Germline CDR1 SGDLS, CDR2 YYNGEE. There are 9 residues in the CDR3. The CDR3 spells CASMSGYTF. The CDR3 DNA reads TGTGCCAGCATGAGTGGCTACACCTTC.

This clone showed up just a few times. V and J are TRBV14 and TRBJ1-1; D is ambiguous. CDR3 length equals 14 residues. V was trimmed by 4 bases and J by 0 bases, leaving 9 bases between them. Germline V gene data show CDR1 as SGHDN and CDR2 as FVKESK. The CDR3: CASSRTHMNTEAFF. The CDR3 nucleotides are TGTGCCAGCAGCCGAACCCACATGAACACTGAAGCTTTCTTT.

The chain couples TRBV6-6 to TRBJ2-1; unclear D gene. Trimming cost V 5 bases and J 4 bases, with 12 bases left between them. Germline V CDR1 and CDR2: MNHNY, SVGAGI (reference sequence). This CDR3 is built from 14 residues. The DNA for the CDR3 is TGTGCCAGCAGTACCTCCGGCGTTTACAATGAGCAGTTCTTC. Translation gives CASSTSGVYNEQFF.

The V gene is TRBV9, the J gene TRBJ2-1; possibly TRBD2 for D (6 bases). From germline, CDR1 is SGDLS and CDR2 YYNGEE. Trimming pared 4 bases from V and 6 bases from J, leaving 17 bases between. The CDR3 runs to 15 residues. This CDR3 reads CASSPGAGIVNEQFF. The DNA of the CDR3 is TGTGCCAGCAGCCCGGGAGCAGGGATTGTCAATGAGCAGTTCTTC.

V and J are TRBV5-1 and TRBJ1-6, with TRBD1 identical over 9 bases. With 0 bases clipped from V and 13 bases from J, the junction kept 14 bases outside the gene matches. This CDR3 is 17 amino acids long. Germline values: CDR1 SGHRS, CDR2 YFSETQ. The CDR3 is CASSLEGQGWAKGPLHF. The CDR3 DNA reads TGCGCCAGCAGCTTGGAGGGACAGGGATGGGCCAAGGGGCCCCTCCACTTT.

This chain joins TRBV4-1 and TRBJ1-5; D uncertain. V lost 0 bases to trimming and J lost 0 bases, with 12 bases between them. CDR1 is MGHRA, CDR2 YSYEKL, per germline. The CDR3 sequence is 17 residues long. The CDR3 sequence: CASSQDPWGTSNQPQHF. The CDR3 DNA is TGCGCCAGCAGCCAAGATCCATGGGGAACTAGCAATCAGCCCCAGCATTTT.

V and J are TRBV7-9 and TRBJ2-7; no firm D call. V dropped 6 bases and J dropped 0 bases, with 18 bases sitting between them. This CDR3 comprises 16 residues. Germline CDR1 is SEHNR and CDR2 is FQNEAQ (reference sequence). CDR3 DNA sequence: TGTGCCAGCAGTCCCCACCCGGACCGATCCTCCTACGAGCAGTACTTC. This sequence encodes CASSPHPDRSSYEQYF.

V and J are TRBV12-5 and TRBJ1-1, with unresolved D. Between the trimmed V and J ends, which lost 4 bases and 5 bases, there was a span of 8 bases. Germline CDR1 and CDR2: LGHNT and FRNRAP. The CDR3 contains 12 residues. CDR3 nucleotide sequence: TGTGCTAGTGGTTGGGATTGGACTGAAGCTTTCTTT. It is translated as CASGWDWTEAFF.

The chain recombines TRBV6-2 or TRBV6-3 with TRBJ2-7; 8 nucleotides line up with TRBD1. J was trimmed by 3 bases and V by 5 bases; bases with no gene match: 12. This CDR3 spans 16 amino acids. The V gene's germline CDR1 is MNHEY and CDR2 SVGEGT. The CDR3 DNA is TGTGCCAGCAGTCGCCGGACAGGGCGATCTATCTACGAGCAGTACTTC. Translation gives CASSRRTGRSIYEQYF.

V and J are TRBV7-2 and TRBJ1-5; 11 bases map to TRBD1. The CDR3 totals 15 residues. J lost 7 bases, V lost 5 bases, and 7 bases had no gene match. CDR1 and CDR2 (germline): SGHTA, FQGNSA. CDR3 nucleotides: TGTGCCAGCAGCCCGGGACAGGGGGAGGGGCAGCCCCAGCATTTT. Translation: CASSPGQGEGQPQHF.

This sequence joins TRBV6-5 and TRBJ2-1; TRBD2 matches at 14 bases. The CDR3 runs 15 residues. The V gene end was trimmed by 6 bases and the J gene end by 2 bases; junction bases not matched to a gene: 0. Germline V gene sequence: CDR1 MNHEY, CDR2 SVGAGI. DNA for the CDR3: TGTGCCAGCAGGACTAGCGGGGGGGCCTACAATGAGCAGTTCTTC. As protein: CASRTSGGAYNEQFF.

The chain combines TRBV6-6 with TRBJ1-6; D remains ambiguous. The germline V gene has CDR1 MNHNY and CDR2 SVGAGI (reference sequence). Trimming cost V 5 bases and J 5 bases, with 7 bases left between them. This CDR3 is 13 amino acids long. The CDR3 loop reads CASSGGDNSPLHF. Written as DNA, the CDR3 is TGTGCCAGCAGTGGCGGAGATAATTCACCCCTCCACTTT.

The CDR3 DNA sequence: TGTGCCAGCAGCTTATCTCAGGGTTTTTCCTCCTATAATTCACCCCTCCACTTT. Protein: CASSLSQGFSSYNSPLHF. The chain has TRBV7-2 and TRBJ1-6, with D possibly being TRBD1 (5 bases). There are 18 residues in the CDR3. From germline, CDR1 is SGHTA and CDR2 FQGNSA. V was cut by 2 bases and J by 0 bases, with 14 bases left in between.

The rearrangement links TRBV5-1 to TRBJ2-1, with D perhaps given as TRBD1 or TRBD2 (5 bases each). Germline V lookup: CDR1 SGHRS, CDR2 YFSETQ. The CDR3 contains 15 residues. The V gene lost 0 bases and the J gene lost 4 bases, with 11 bases spanning the gap. In DNA form, the CDR3 reads TGCGCCAGCAGCTTGGTTCGGGGCCCTTACAATGAGCAGTTCTTC. It translates to CASSLVRGPYNEQFF.

This clone was detected only once. V is TRBV19 and J is TRBJ1-2; D perhaps matches TRBD1 (5 bases). This CDR3 contains 14 residues. V lost 3 bases and J lost 3, with 11 bases in between. Germline-derived CDR1 and CDR2 are LNHDA and SQIVND (reference sequence). The CDR3 protein is CASSMAAQDYGYTF. DNA of the CDR3: TGTGCCAGTAGTATGGCGGCACAGGACTATGGCTACACCTTC.

The gene calls are TRBV3-1 (or the pseudogene TRBV3-2) and TRBJ1-6; D is perhaps TRBD1 (5 bases). The V gene lost 2 bases and the J gene lost 7 bases, with 6 bases spanning the gap. The CDR3 totals 13 residues. The V gene's germline CDR1 is LGHDT and CDR2 YNNKEL (reference sequence). DNA for the CDR3: TGTGCCAGCAGCCAAAGACAGAATTCACCCCTCCACTTT. Translated: CASSQRQNSPLHF.

This sequence joins TRBV3-1 (or the pseudogene TRBV3-2) and TRBJ1-1; D not certain. Germline lookup yields CDR1 LGHDT and CDR2 YNNKEL (reference sequence). This CDR3 comprises 14 residues. The germline V and J ends were trimmed by 5 bases and 2 bases, with 12 bases remaining between them. The CDR3 DNA sequence: TGTGCCAGCAGCGCCCCCCCCCTTAACACTGAAGCTTTCTTT. This translates into CASSAPPLNTEAFF.

The gene calls are TRBV3-1 (or the pseudogene TRBV3-2) and TRBJ2-5, with D possibly being TRBD1 (5 bases). Per the germline V gene, CDR1 is LGHDT and CDR2 is YNNKEL (reference sequence). The CDR3 sequence is 12 residues long. Trimming shortened V by 4 bases and J by 5 bases, and 8 bases separated the two germline ends. The CDR3 here is CASSPHRETQYF. In DNA form, the CDR3 reads TGTGCCAGCAGCCCCCACAGGGAGACCCAGTACTTC.

The chain employs TRBV6-1 and TRBJ1-2; 9 bases agree with TRBD1. There are 14 residues in the CDR3. Per germline, CDR1 MNHNS and CDR2 SASEGT. V lost 5 bases to trimming and J lost 4 bases; unmatched junction nucleotides: 5. The CDR3 reads CASSPGDRAYGYTF. CDR3 coding DNA: TGTGCCAGCAGTCCTGGGGACAGGGCCTATGGCTACACCTTC.

DNA of the CDR3: TGTGCCAGCAGCGGGGACTGGACAGGGGGTCGATATGAGCAGTTCTTC. Its translation: CASSGDWTGGRYEQFF. The chain recombines TRBV7-2 with TRBJ2-1, with 10 bases aligning to TRBD1. This CDR3 spans 16 amino acids. Trimming at V came to 5 bases and at J to 8 bases, leaving 12 bases not matched to a gene. Germline V lookup: CDR1 SGHTA, CDR2 FQGNSA.

The CDR3 sequence: CASSVGQRNTEAFF. CDR3 coding DNA: TGTGCCAGCAGCGTGGGACAGAGAAACACTGAAGCTTTCTTT. V usage is TRBV5-8 and J usage is TRBJ1-1, with 7 bases lining up with TRBD1. J gave up 2 bases and V 4 bases, and 5 bases lay outside the gene matches. Germline V CDR1 and CDR2: SGHTS, YDEGEE. CDR3 length equals 14 residues.

The chain carries TRBV30 and TRBJ2-3, with D perhaps assigned TRBD1 or TRBD2 (6 bases each). V dropped 3 bases and J dropped 2 bases, with 12 bases sitting between them. The germline V gene has CDR1 GTSNPN and CDR2 SVGIG (reference sequence). The CDR3 is 14 amino acids. The CDR3 region is CAWRIGGLTDTQYF. CDR3 in DNA: TGTGCCTGGAGAATCGGGGGCCTCACAGATACGCAGTATTTT.

The chain's CDR3 is CASSWVNTEAFF. CDR3 nucleotide sequence: TGTGCCAGCAGTTGGGTGAACACTGAAGCTTTCTTT. The chain uses TRBV6-2 or TRBV6-3 and TRBJ1-1; D is undetermined. CDR3 length equals 12 residues. Germline V gene data show CDR1 as MNHEY and CDR2 as SVGEGT. V lost 4 bases and J lost 0, with 3 bases in between.

The chain carries TRBV5-1 and TRBJ2-7, with TRBD1 as a possible D gene (5 bases). V lost 0 bases to trimming and J lost 3 bases, with 13 bases between them. This CDR3 has 15 amino acids. Germline V gene lookup returns CDR1 SGHRS and CDR2 YFSETQ. In DNA, the CDR3 is TGCGCCAGCAGCTTGGAAGGGCAGGGTTACTACGAGCAGTACTTC. Translated, it gives CASSLEGQGYYEQYF.

The gene calls are TRBV5-6 and TRBJ2-4, with TRBD1 matching over 9 bases. Germline V gives CDR1 SGHDT, CDR2 YYEEEE. The CDR3 runs to 16 residues. V was clipped by 4 bases and J by 0 bases; unmatched bases: 5. The CDR3 nucleotides read TGTGCCAGCAGCCCTGGACAGGGGAAAGCCAAAAACATTCAGTACTTC. Translated: CASSPGQGKAKNIQYF.

The chain combines TRBV7-8 with TRBJ2-2; D is undetermined. CDR3 length: 14 residues. Germline-derived CDR1 and CDR2 are SGHVS and FQNEAQ. Trimming removed 1 base at V and 4 bases at J, with 7 bases between. Here the CDR3 DNA reads TGTGCCAGCAGCTTAGGTCCGCGCACCGGGGAGCTGTTTTTT. This translates into CASSLGPRTGELFF.

In its sample, this clone was seen once. The gene calls are TRBV29-1 and TRBJ2-3; D is unresolved. The V gene lost 0 bases and the J gene lost 2 bases, with 15 bases spanning the gap. The length of the CDR3 is 16 residues. Germline CDR1 reads SQVTM; CDR2 reads ANQGSEA. CDR3 DNA: TGCAGCGTTGAAGATCGAACTCGGCTAAACACAGATACGCAGTATTTT. Translated: CSVEDRTRLNTDTQYF.

The J gene is TRBJ1-4, the V gene TRBV5-4; D is unclear. Germline loops: CDR1 SGHNT, CDR2 YYREEE (reference sequence). CDR3 length equals 12 residues. V was cut by 2 bases and J by 7 bases, with 6 bases left in between. CDR3 amino acids: CASSFDGEKLFF. CDR3 nucleotide sequence: TGTGCCAGCAGCTTCGACGGTGAAAAACTGTTTTTT.

The V gene is TRBV5-1, the J gene TRBJ2-5; D is uncertain. From germline, CDR1 is SGHRS and CDR2 YFSETQ. V dropped 2 bases and J dropped 2 bases, with 4 bases sitting between them. The CDR3 length is 12 residues. CDR3 DNA: TGCGCCAGCAGCTTCAATCAAGAGACCCAGTACTTC. This translates into CASSFNQETQYF.